One sample yielded the 12 T cell receptor beta chains listed below, sequenced in a study of blood T cell repertoires in COVID-19. Assay: immunoSEQ multiplex PCR; the TCRdb copy retains only in-frame clones and omits some. The sample yields around 300,000 clones, roughly nine tenths seen once. The sequencing input was PBMCs or T cells enriched from blood (not recorded which). These receptors all come from a woman aged 18 to 35 who had recovered from COVID-19.

This chain links TRBV5-1 with TRBJ2-7; the match to TRBD1 covers 10 bases. The CDR3 loop spans 14 amino acids. V was clipped by 4 bases and J by 5 bases; unmatched bases: 6. Germline lookup yields CDR1 SGHRS and CDR2 YFSETQ. In nucleotides, the CDR3 is TGCGCCAGCAGCCGGGACAGGGGAGGCCACGAGCAGTACTTC. Protein: CASSRDRGGHEQYF.

The chain uses TRBV12-5 and TRBJ2-7, with TRBD1 matching over 7 bases. Trimming at V came to 4 bases and at J to 3 bases, leaving 9 bases not matched to a gene. The germline gives CDR1 LGHNT, CDR2 FRNRAP. The CDR3 totals 15 residues. The CDR3 DNA reads TGTGCTAGTGGTTCCGCACTCCGACAGGGCTACGAGCAGTACTTC. Residues: CASGSALRQGYEQYF.

The chain uses TRBV28 and TRBJ2-3; D may be TRBD2 (6 bases). Germline CDR1 and CDR2: MDHEN and SYDVKM. There are 14 residues in the CDR3. V gave up 5 bases and J gave up 3 bases, with 12 bases separating them. The CDR3: CASSGASATDTQYF. The CDR3 bases are TGTGCCAGCAGTGGGGCTAGCGCTACAGATACGCAGTATTTT.

The rearrangement joins TRBV7-9 to TRBJ1-4, with TRBD1 matching over 8 bases. The germline V gene encodes CDR1 SEHNR and CDR2 FQNEAQ (reference sequence). There are 17 residues in the CDR3. With V trimmed by 5 bases and J by 3 bases, 11 bases remained unmatched. CDR3 sequence: CASSRDRGSFPNEKLFF. The CDR3 DNA reads TGTGCCAGCAGCCGAGACAGGGGATCCTTCCCTAATGAAAAACTGTTTTTT.

The J gene is TRBJ2-7, the V gene TRBV5-1; 12 bases align to TRBD1. Losses at the gene ends were 4 bases for V and 1 base for J; bases not matched to a gene: 9. CDR1 and CDR2 from the germline V gene are SGHRS and YFSETQ. This CDR3 has 17 residues. CDR3 nucleotides: TGCGCCAGCAGCCCGGGACAGGGGGCCCTCACTTCCTACGAGCAGTACTTC. Its translation: CASSPGQGALTSYEQYF. Combining the CDR3 with reference TRBV5-1 and TRBJ2-7 gives the whole variable domain KAGVTQTPRYLIKTRGQQVTLSCSPISGHRSVSWYQQTPGQGLQFLFEYFSETQRNKGNFPGRFSGRQFSNSRSEMNVSTLELGDSALYLCASSPGQGALTSYEQYFGPGTRLTVT.

The chain employs TRBV7-3 and TRBJ2-7; 7 nucleotides match TRBD1. V lost 5 bases and J lost 0; bases outside the gene matches: 4. Germline CDR1 reads SGHTA; CDR2 reads FQGTGA. The CDR3 is made up of 14 amino acids. CDR3 DNA: TGTGCCAGCAGCCCCACAGGGGACTCCTACGAGCAGTACTTC. Encoded protein: CASSPTGDSYEQYF.

The J gene is TRBJ2-1, the V gene TRBV5-6, with a tentative D call TRBD1 (5 bases). Trimming shortened V by 4 bases and J by 5 bases, and 16 bases separated the two germline ends. Germline-derived CDR1 and CDR2 are SGHDT and YYEEEE. The CDR3 is made up of 15 amino acids. The DNA for the CDR3 is TGTGCCAGCAGCCGGTACAGGTTCGGCGACAATGAGCAGTTCTTC. Protein: CASSRYRFGDNEQFF.

The CDR3 is CASVSGRGEKLFF. CDR3 DNA: TGTGCCAGCGTCAGTGGGCGGGGGGAAAAACTGTTTTTT. The gene calls are TRBV21-1 and TRBJ1-4. TRBV21-1 is a pseudogene segment. The CDR3 spans 13 residues.

This chain joins TRBV6-6 and TRBJ2-3; 9 bases map to TRBD2. CDR1 and CDR2 (germline): MNHNY, SVGAGI (reference sequence). CDR3 length equals 16 residues. V gave up 7 bases and J gave up 5 bases; unmatched junction bases: 13. The CDR3, as DNA: TGTGCCAGCACCCTAGCCCTCTCTAGCGGGGAAGATACGCAGTATTTT. Amino acid sequence: CASTLALSSGEDTQYF.

This clone was observed once. The V gene is TRBV10-3, the J gene TRBJ1-2; 7 bases are a match to TRBD1. V dropped 9 bases and J dropped 1; count of bases not matched to a gene: 8. The CDR3 has 14 residues. CDR1 and CDR2 (germline): ENHRY, SYGVKD. CDR3 coding DNA: TGTGCCATTTCACAGGGGCGCATTAACTATGGCTACACCTTC. It yields the protein CAISQGRINYGYTF.

V and J are TRBV19 and TRBJ1-1, with TRBD1 matching 7 bases. Trimming at V came to 3 bases and at J to 1 base, leaving 14 bases not matched to a gene. This CDR3 spans 18 amino acids. Per germline, CDR1 LNHDA and CDR2 SQIVND (reference sequence). CDR3 sequence: CASSMRGPQGTPNTEAFF. For the CDR3, the DNA is TGTGCCAGTAGTATGCGGGGCCCACAGGGGACCCCGAACACTGAAGCTTTCTTT.

V usage is TRBV2 and J usage is TRBJ1-3; TRBD1 might be the D (5 bases). Germline V CDR1 and CDR2: SNHLY, FYNNEI. The V and J ends lost 1 base and 0 bases respectively, with 10 bases between them. There are 16 residues in the CDR3. CDR3 amino acids: CASSEEQVFSGNTIYF. As DNA, the CDR3 is TGTGCCAGCAGTGAAGAACAGGTGTTCTCTGGAAACACCATATATTTT.